This T cell receptor beta chain was documented in a study of naive and memory T cell subsets. As regards this clonotype: Its antigen is still unknown.

Whole-study findings and limits: Naive and memory subsets had different power law exponents for TCR abundance. Naive repertoires, especially CD8, held a few larger clonotypes, possibly memory cells re-expressing CD45RA. Activation and differentiation may alter RNA-based TCR counts.

CDR1 LGHDT and CDR2 YNNKEL come from the germline V gene (reference sequence). Trimming left V 1 base short and J 2 bases short, with 9 bases between. This CDR3 is 14 amino acids long. From the second PCR step, alpha and beta chains were amplified apart. An equimolar mix of two oligonucleotides served as the beta constant-region primer for TRBC1 and TRBC2. The ligated cDNA underwent four PCR rounds using SP2 and nested alpha and beta constant-region primers. Ligation attached a single-stranded oligonucleotide with a 12-nucleotide UMI and the SP2 primer to the cDNA 3' end. TCRdb itself ran the UMI-ligation and nested PCR reads through MiXCR, one entry per CDR3 protein. The sample includes under 150,000 distinct CDR3 sequences, approximately 21% of them seen just once.

The chain links TRBV3-1 to TRBJ2-7; D is perhaps TRBD1 or TRBD2 (5 bases each). The origin of this receptor is a human donor in good health. Material for sequencing was naive CD8+ T cells from blood. The CDR3 region is CASSQGGEPYEQYF. CDR3 sequence (DNA): TGTGCCAGCAGCCAAGGAGGGGAACCCTACGAGCAGTACTTC.